This TCR beta chain originates from a study of cytomegalovirus exposure and HLA in healthy donors. V lost 2 bases, J lost 0 bases, and 14 bases lay in between. Germline V gene data show CDR1 as MNHEY and CDR2 as SMNVEV (reference sequence). There are 17 residues in the CDR3. On this clone itself: Its antigen is not known.

General study findings and limits: Some TCR beta chains (about 170 of them) were listed as cytomegalovirus-associated. High specificity and sensitivity for cytomegalovirus status were reported for the classifier. The HLA-A and HLA-B alleles of most subjects were reportedly predicted accurately from TCR beta sequences. Earlier findings revealed that most TCR beta V segments proved productive either about 87% or about 30% of the time.

Researchers ran the PCR with 60 Vbeta and 13 Jbeta primers. Sequenced by immunoSEQ multiplex PCR; TCRdb stores in-frame clones only, minus some. The data contain around 120,000 clones, approximately 80% of them seen just once; the ten biggest clones take up roughly 2%. Source material: PBMCs. The gene calls are TRBV27 and TRBJ2-1; no firm D call. The sequence derives from a man aged 18 to 29 in good health and CMV-seronegative. CDR3 DNA: TGTGCCAGCAGTTTACGGGTTAGCCTCAGCTCCTACAATGAGCAGTTCTTC. Residues: CASSLRVSLSSYNEQFF.